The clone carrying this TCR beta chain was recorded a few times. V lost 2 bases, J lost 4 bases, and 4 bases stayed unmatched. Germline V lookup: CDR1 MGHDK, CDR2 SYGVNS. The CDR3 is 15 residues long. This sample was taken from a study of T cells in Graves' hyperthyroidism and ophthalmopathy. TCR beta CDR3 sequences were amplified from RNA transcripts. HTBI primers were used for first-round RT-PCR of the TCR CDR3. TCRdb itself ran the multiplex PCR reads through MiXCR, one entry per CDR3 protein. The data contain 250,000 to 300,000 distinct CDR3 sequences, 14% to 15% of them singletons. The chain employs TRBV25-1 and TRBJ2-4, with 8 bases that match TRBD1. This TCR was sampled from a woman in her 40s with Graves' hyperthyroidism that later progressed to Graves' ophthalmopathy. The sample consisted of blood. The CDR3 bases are TGTGCCAGCAGTGAAATTAGACAGGGGAAAAACATTCAGTACTTC. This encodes CASSEIRQGKNIQYF.